The 21 T cell receptor beta chains given below trace back to one sample, sequenced in a study of T-cell reconstitution after alpha-beta-depleted transplantation in children. Findings and limits, study-wide: Fresh T-cell production supplied most of the T-cell counts and diversity seen one year after transplant.

Their cognate antigens are unknown. The library targeted TCRbeta and was prepared with unique molecular identifiers. MiXCR was run by TCRdb on the PCR reads, yielding one entry per CDR3 protein. The top ten clones hold about 9.3% of a sample with around 270,000 distinct CDR3 sequences, around 7.1% of them seen once. The material sequenced was peripheral blood, taken 360 days after TCRalphabeta/CD19-depleted stem cell transplant. These receptors came from a female patient younger than 10 who had a stem cell transplant for Fanconi anemia, so the T cells may come from the graft donor.

The chain has TRBV7-8 and TRBJ2-5, with D unclear. Trimming took 1 base from V and 2 from J, leaving 17 bases between them. This CDR3 contains 17 residues. Per the germline V gene, CDR1 is SGHVS and CDR2 is FQNEAQ. CDR3 nucleotides: TGTGCCAGCAGCTTAGGCCCAGGTCTAGGGATACAAGAGACCCAGTACTTC. Translated, it gives CASSLGPGLGIQETQYF.

J is TRBJ2-2 and V is TRBV30; D is possibly TRBD2 (5 bases). The V gene lost 5 bases and the J gene lost 6 bases, with 16 bases spanning the gap. CDR1 GTSNPN and CDR2 SVGIG come from the germline V gene (reference sequence). This CDR3 contains 14 residues. CDR3 residues: CAWVPYTGSGELFF. The CDR3 DNA sequence: TGTGCCTGGGTACCTTATACGGGATCCGGGGAGCTGTTTTTT.

The chain recombines TRBV4-1 with TRBJ2-7; the match to TRBD2 covers 7 bases. The CDR3 covers 17 residues. Trimming at V came to 0 bases and at J to 2 bases, leaving 10 bases not matched to a gene. CDR1 and CDR2 from the germline V gene are MGHRA and YSYEKL. The CDR3 region is CASSQDAASGTPYEQYF. In DNA, the CDR3 is TGCGCCAGCAGCCAAGACGCGGCTAGCGGCACCCCCTACGAGCAGTACTTC.

This sequence joins TRBV4-2 and TRBJ1-1; the D is unclear. This CDR3 is built from 16 residues. Between the trimmed V and J ends, which lost 1 base and 5 bases, there was a span of 17 bases. In germline, CDR1 is LGHNA, CDR2 YNFKEQ. CDR3 DNA sequence: TGTGCCAGCAGCCAAGGAATTTTTGGGAGTCAAACTGAAGCTTTCTTT. Its protein is CASSQGIFGSQTEAFF.

DNA of the CDR3: TGTGCCAGTAAGAAGACTACCACAGGAAACACCATATATTTT. Translation: CASKKTTTGNTIYF. This chain uses TRBV19 with TRBJ1-3; D uncertain. The CDR3 is made up of 14 amino acids. Trimming removed 7 bases at V and 4 bases at J, with 14 bases between. Looked up from germline, CDR1 is LNHDA and CDR2 is SQIVND (reference sequence). Drawing the rest from reference TRBV19 and TRBJ1-3, the complete variable domain is DGGITQSPKYLFRKEGQNVTLSCEQNLNHDAMYWYRQDPGQGLRLIYYSQIVNDFQKGDIAEGYSVSREKKESFPLTVTSAQKNPTAFYLCASKKTTTGNTIYFGEGSWLTVV.

This clonotype was seen a handful of times. This chain uses TRBV5-4 with TRBJ1-1; D is ambiguous. This CDR3 contains 16 residues. From germline, CDR1 is SGHNT and CDR2 YYREEE (reference sequence). V was trimmed by 0 bases and J by 0 bases, leaving 12 bases between them. CDR3 sequence reads: CASSLVGYPMNTEAFF. In DNA, the CDR3 is TGTGCCAGCAGCTTGGTAGGTTACCCAATGAACACTGAAGCTTTCTTT.

V usage is TRBV11-2 and J usage is TRBJ2-4, with 8 nucleotides matching TRBD2. Germline assignment: CDR1 SGHAT and CDR2 FQNNGV. CDR3 length equals 15 residues. Trimming removed 5 bases from V and 4 bases from J; junction bases left unmatched: 7. This CDR3 reads CASSGASGSKNIQYF. CDR3 coding DNA: TGTGCCAGCAGCGGCGCGAGCGGGAGTAAAAACATTCAGTACTTC. The full variable domain, completed using reference TRBV11-2 and TRBJ2-4, is EAGVAQSPRYKIIEKRQSVAFWCNPISGHATLYWYQQILGQGPKLLIQFQNNGVVDDSQLPKDRFSAERLKGVDSTLKIQPAKLEDSAVYLCASSGASGSKNIQYFGAGTRLSVL.

This clonotype showed up many times. The CDR3 region has the DNA TGCGCCAGCAGCCAAGATGGGCCCCTCTCGTCAGATACGCAGTATTTT. Amino acid sequence: CASSQDGPLSSDTQYF. The gene calls are TRBV4-3 and TRBJ2-3; no clear D gene. This CDR3 spans 16 amino acids. CDR1 and CDR2 (germline): LGHNA, YSLEER. V lost 0 bases, J lost 4 bases, and 14 bases lay in between.

V usage is TRBV6-2 or TRBV6-3 and J usage is TRBJ2-6; TRBD2 is a possible D gene (6 bases). V was pared by 7 bases and J by 0 bases, with 28 bases between. CDR1 and CDR2 from the germline V gene are MNHEY and SVGEGT. The CDR3 runs 21 residues. CDR3 protein: CASTSPREGSGGVSGANVLTF. CDR3 DNA: TGTGCCAGCACCTCCCCTCGAGAGGGGTCTGGCGGGGTCTCTGGGGCCAACGTCCTGACTTTC.

This clonotype has only a few counts. The chain has TRBV6-5 and TRBJ2-3, with D maybe TRBD2 (5 bases). V lost 0 bases and J lost 1, with 8 bases in between. The CDR3 loop spans 15 amino acids. Per the germline V gene, CDR1 is MNHEY and CDR2 is SVGAGI. The CDR3 loop reads CASSYSGRGTDTQYF. CDR3 in DNA: TGTGCCAGCAGTTACTCTGGGCGGGGCACAGATACGCAGTATTTT.

This clonotype was observed many times. V and J are TRBV2 and TRBJ2-7, with TRBD1 identical over 9 bases. CDR3 length: 16 amino acids. V gave up 7 bases and J gave up 5 bases; unmatched junction bases: 15. The germline V gene encodes CDR1 SNHLY and CDR2 FYNNEI. The CDR3 sequence: CASTETGGAVLNEQYF. The DNA of the CDR3 is TGTGCCAGCACCGAAACAGGGGGCGCAGTTCTAAACGAGCAGTACTTC.

This clonotype showed up many times. The V call is TRBV12-3 or TRBV12-4, the J call TRBJ1-1; 7 bases map to TRBD1. The CDR3 runs to 13 residues. V lost 6 bases, J lost 3 bases, and 4 bases stayed unmatched. DNA of the CDR3: TGTGCCAGCAGCAACGACAGGGACACTGAAGCTTTCTTT. Translated: CASSNDRDTEAFF.

This clonotype appeared many times. This chain connects TRBV2 to TRBJ2-2; no definite D call. This CDR3 has 11 residues. V lost 6 bases to trimming and J lost 3 bases, with 2 bases between them. The germline CDR1 and CDR2 sequences are SNHLY and FYNNEI. The chain's CDR3 is CASSYTGELFF. CDR3 coding DNA: TGTGCCAGCAGCTACACCGGGGAGCTGTTTTTT.

In its sample, this clonotype was seen a few times. CDR3 in DNA: TGCGCCAGCAGCTTGGCTAGCGGGGGGACCGATGAGCAGTTCTTC. Residues: CASSLASGGTDEQFF. V gene TRBV5-1 combines with J gene TRBJ2-1; TRBD2 matches 11 bases. With 0 bases clipped from V and 8 bases from J, the junction kept 4 bases outside the gene matches. Germline V lookup: CDR1 SGHRS, CDR2 YFSETQ. The CDR3 loop spans 15 amino acids.

Ten or more counts support this clonotype. V is TRBV4-2 and J is TRBJ2-2; 9 bases map to TRBD2. J lost 5 bases, V lost 0 bases, and 4 bases had no gene match. The CDR3 runs 16 residues. Germline V gives CDR1 LGHNA, CDR2 YNFKEQ. CDR3 in amino acids: CASSQEASGVTGELFF. The CDR3 bases are TGTGCCAGCAGCCAAGAGGCTAGCGGGGTTACCGGGGAGCTGTTTTTT.

J is TRBJ2-2 and V is TRBV6-1; tentatively, D is TRBD1 or TRBD2 (5 bases each). V lost 1 base and J 7 bases, leaving 10 bases between the germline ends. Germline CDR1 reads MNHNS; CDR2 reads SASEGT. The CDR3 runs to 14 residues. In DNA form, the CDR3 reads TGTGCCAGCAGTGAAGTTGAGGGGATCGGGGAGCTGTTTTTT. Translated: CASSEVEGIGELFF.

There are a few counts of this clonotype. This chain joins TRBV18 and TRBJ2-5; no clear D. Germline V gene lookup returns CDR1 KGHSH and CDR2 LQKENI. Trimming removed 4 bases from V and 0 bases from J, with 6 bases in between. CDR3 length: 13 residues. The CDR3, as DNA: TGTGCCAGCTCACTTTGGTACCAAGAGACCCAGTACTTC. Translation gives CASSLWYQETQYF.

This clonotype showed up just a few times. Written as DNA, the CDR3 is TGTGCCAGCAGCTCTTGGACAGGGTCGAGCAATCAGCCCCAGCATTTT. Translated: CASSSWTGSSNQPQHF. The rearrangement uses TRBV7-8 and TRBJ1-5; 8 positions match TRBD1. Germline CDR1 is SGHVS and CDR2 is FQNEAQ. CDR3 length: 16 amino acids. V trimming: 4 bases; J trimming: 1 base; junction bases outside the gene matches: 6.

This clonotype was detected ten times or more. CDR3 residues: CASSLGQGATRGKLFF. The CDR3 DNA reads TGTGCCAGCAGTCTTGGACAGGGGGCCACTCGGGGAAAACTGTTTTTT. The chain is built from TRBV12-3 or TRBV12-4 and TRBJ1-4, with 11 bases identical to TRBD1. The CDR3 has 16 residues. Unmatched junction bases numbered 12, after V lost 5 bases and J lost 10 bases.

This clonotype was observed at least ten times. The rearrangement joins TRBV3-1 to TRBJ1-1; 9 nucleotides align to TRBD1. This CDR3 comprises 15 residues. Germline loops: CDR1 LGHDT, CDR2 YNNKEL (reference sequence). V lost 4 bases to trimming and J lost 1 base; unmatched junction nucleotides: 4. The DNA of the CDR3 is TGTGCCAGCAGCCCCCGGACAGGGGCGAACACTGAAGCTTTCTTT. Its protein product is CASSPRTGANTEAFF.

This clonotype has ten or more counts. The gene calls are TRBV21-1 and TRBJ2-5. TRBV21-1 is shown as a pseudogene. This CDR3 contains 14 residues. CDR3 loop: CASSKWGREETQYF. The CDR3 DNA follows: TGTGCCAGCAGCAAGTGGGGTAGGGAAGAGACCCAGTACTTC.